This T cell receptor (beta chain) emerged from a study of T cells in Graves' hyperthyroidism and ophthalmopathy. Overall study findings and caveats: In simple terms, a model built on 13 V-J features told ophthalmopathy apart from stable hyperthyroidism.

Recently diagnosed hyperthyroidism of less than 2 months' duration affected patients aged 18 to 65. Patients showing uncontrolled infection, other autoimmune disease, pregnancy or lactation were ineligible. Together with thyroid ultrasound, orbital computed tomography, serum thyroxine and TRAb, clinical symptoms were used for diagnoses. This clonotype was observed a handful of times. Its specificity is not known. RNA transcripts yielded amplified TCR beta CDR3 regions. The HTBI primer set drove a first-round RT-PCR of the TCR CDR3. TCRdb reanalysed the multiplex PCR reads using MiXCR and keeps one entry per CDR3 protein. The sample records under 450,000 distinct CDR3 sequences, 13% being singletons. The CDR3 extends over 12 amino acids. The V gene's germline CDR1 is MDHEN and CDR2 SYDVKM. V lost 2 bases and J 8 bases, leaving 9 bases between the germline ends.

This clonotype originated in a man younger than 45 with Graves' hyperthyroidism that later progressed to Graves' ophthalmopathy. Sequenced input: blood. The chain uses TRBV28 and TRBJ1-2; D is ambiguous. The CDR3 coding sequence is TGTGCCAGCAGTTTAAACACTGGGGGCTACACCTTC. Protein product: CASSLNTGGYTF.